This T cell receptor (beta chain) was recovered during a study of T-cell memory formation after mild COVID-19. Study-wide background: Each donor largely had its own TCR clusters.

This clonotype turned up a few times. Its antigen is not identified. From the 5' RACE reads, TCRdb called clonotypes with MiXCR, one entry per CDR3 protein. The sample holds about 100,000 distinct CDR3 sequences; around 10% are singletons and the top ten take about 40%. Study outcomes and limitations: Contracting CD4+ clones were located mainly in CM and EM, and CD8+ clones in EMRA. That cross-reactive memory joined was suggested by some responding clones appearing in pre-infection memory.

Trimming left V 4 bases short and J 0 bases short, with 27 bases between. The CDR3 is 20 amino acids. Germline loops: CDR1 SGHVS, CDR2 FNYEAQ. The sequenced sample consisted of PBMCs or a T cell subset sorted from them (not recorded which). The chain has TRBV7-6 and TRBJ1-1; tentative D call: TRBD1 (5 bases). The clonotype comes from a man in his late teens or twenties who had mild COVID-19 (a few samples of this study predate the infection). Cell type and time point are not known. The CDR3 DNA reads TGTGCCAGCAGCTACCCCGGGGGGGACGGGTTCAGGGTGGTGAACACTGAAGCTTTCTTT. As protein: CASSYPGGDGFRVVNTEAFF.